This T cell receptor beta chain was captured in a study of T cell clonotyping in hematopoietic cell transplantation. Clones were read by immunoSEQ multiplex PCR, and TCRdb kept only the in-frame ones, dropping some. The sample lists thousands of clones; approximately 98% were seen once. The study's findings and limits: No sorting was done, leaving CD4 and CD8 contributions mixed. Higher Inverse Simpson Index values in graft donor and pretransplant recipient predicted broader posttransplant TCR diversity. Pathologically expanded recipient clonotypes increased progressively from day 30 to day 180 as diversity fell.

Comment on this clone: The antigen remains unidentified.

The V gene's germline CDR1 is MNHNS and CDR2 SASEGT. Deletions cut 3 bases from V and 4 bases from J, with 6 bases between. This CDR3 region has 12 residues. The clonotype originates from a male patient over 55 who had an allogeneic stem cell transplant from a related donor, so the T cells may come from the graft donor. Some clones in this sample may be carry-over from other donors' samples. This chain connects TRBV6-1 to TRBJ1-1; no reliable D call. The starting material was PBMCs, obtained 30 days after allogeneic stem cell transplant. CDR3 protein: CASSDFITEAFF. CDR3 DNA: TGTGCCAGCAGTGATTTCATCACTGAAGCTTTCTTT.